This T cell receptor (beta chain) emerged from a study of blood T cell repertoires in COVID-19. Study context: T cells, B-cell-depleted T cells, or PBMCs provided the cDNA or gDNA that served as material.

CDR3 length: 14 residues. The germline V and J ends were trimmed by 5 bases and 4 bases, with 14 bases remaining between them. The germline gives CDR1 SNHLY, CDR2 FYNNEI. Profiling relied on immunoSEQ multiplex PCR, and the TCRdb table lists in-frame clones only, not all of them. The sample lists some 160,000 clones, around four fifths occurring once. J is TRBJ1-1 and V is TRBV2, with D possibly being TRBD1 (5 bases). This TCR was recovered from a woman aged 80 or older with COVID-19, enrolled during active disease. Sequencing was done on a sample of peripheral blood. The CDR3 protein is CASSQDGRGTEAFF. Written as DNA, the CDR3 is TGTGCCAGCAGTCAGGACGGGAGGGGCACTGAAGCTTTCTTT.